What follows describes a single TCR beta chain. This sample also contains other DNA sequences that code for the same CDR3. The sample comes from a study of blood T cell repertoires in COVID-19. Per the original data handling: For nucleated cells, counts were estimated from reference gene primer amplification. Libraries were prepared by immunoSEQ multiplex PCR; TCRdb keeps only in-frame clonotypes and omits some of them. D and trimming come from the DNA, and the V and J calls and clone size come from that table. The table shows 300,000 to 400,000 clones, with about nine tenths occurring only once. The sample comprised peripheral blood. The receptor was isolated from a woman aged 65 to 85 with COVID-19, enrolled during active disease.

The CDR3 reads CASSIVRQGGYGYTF. The DNA for the CDR3 is TGTGCCAGTAGTATAGTGAGACAGGGCGGATACGGCTACACCTTC. This rearrangement joins TRBV19 to TRBJ1-2; TRBD1 agrees at 7 bases. V was pared by 1 base and J by 8 bases, with 10 bases of the junction left unmatched. This CDR3 region has 15 residues. CDR1 LNHDA and CDR2 SQIVND come from the germline V gene (reference sequence).